This is a list of T cell receptor beta chains from one sample in a study of shared clonotypes between healthy human individuals. Produced via immunoSEQ multiplex PCR; TCRdb's table is partial and in-frame only. This table holds roughly 2 million clones, approximately 96% found once. The sample was naive CD4+ T cells sorted from blood. Receptors originate from a man between 18 and 35 years old in good health. The CDR3 runs from the conserved cysteine through the conserved F or W. Fields, in order: V gene, D gene, J gene, clone size, CDR3 DNA, CDR3 protein. The D gene is left open where the match is weak. Not all rows give a size; the values are once, few, many and, for expanded clones, a class.

TRBV5-4	.	TRBJ2-1	once	TGTGCCAGCAGCGTGGAGGCTTCTGAGCAGTTCTTC	CASSVEASEQFF
TRBV6-6	.	TRBJ1-1	.	TGTGCCAGCAGTTACGAGGGAGTCAGGGGTGACACTGAAGCTTTCTTT	CASSYEGVRGDTEAFF
TRBV9	.	TRBJ2-7	.	TGTGCCAGCAGCTTCAACGGGCGCTCTACAGACGAGCAGTACTTC	CASSFNGRSTDEQYF
TRBV11-2	.	TRBJ2-7	.	TGTGCCAGCAGCTTAGGGCTAATAGGGCCCTACGAGCAGTACTTC	CASSLGLIGPYEQYF
TRBV7-2	TRBD1	TRBJ1-6	.	TGTGCCAGCAGCTTAGGGACAGGGGAGTCACCCCTCCACTTT	CASSLGTGESPLHF
TRBV2	TRBD2	TRBJ2-2	.	TGTGCCAGCGGACTAGCGGGAGGGCCGACCGGGGAGCTGTTTTTT	CASGLAGGPTGELFF
TRBV10-1	TRBD2	TRBJ2-7	.	TGCGCCAGCAGTGAGCGGACTAGCGGGAGGTACGAGCAGTACTTC	CASSERTSGRYEQYF
TRBV7-9	.	TRBJ1-1	.	TGTGCCAGCAGAACCTCGGCAGGCATGAACACTGAAGCTTTCTTT	CASRTSAGMNTEAFF
TRBV25-1	.	TRBJ2-3	.	TGTGCCAGCAGGGAGGGACAGGATACGCAGTATTTT	CASREGQDTQYF
TRBV5-6	TRBD1	TRBJ1-6	once	TGTGCCAGCAGCCAGTACTGGCCAGGGGGCTCACCCCTCCACTTT	CASSQYWPGGSPLHF